The 5 T cell receptor beta chains listed next were all sequenced from one sample in a study of CD8+CD57+ T cells in acquired aplastic anemia. Sequenced patients had shown CD8+CD57+ cell expansion by flow cytometry. Investigators profiled TCR beta VDJ and CDR3 from genomic DNA template. TCRdb used MiXCR to reprocess the reads, holding one entry per CDR3 protein. The table lists roughly 150,000 distinct CDR3 sequences, around half of them singletons. Sequencing was performed on sorted CD4+, CD8+, or CD8+CD57+ T cells (not recorded which) from PBMCs. The origin of the receptors is a human donor with aplastic anemia.

V usage is TRBV27 and J usage is TRBJ2-1; 10 positions agree with TRBD2. This CDR3 is built from 17 residues. Germline V gene sequence: CDR1 MNHEY, CDR2 SMNVEV (reference sequence). The J segment lost 4 bases and the V segment lost 5 bases, leaving 11 bases of the junction unmatched. CDR3 sequence (DNA): TGTGCCAGCAGTCAAACTAAACTAGCGGGGCTTTACAATGAGCAGTTCTTC. Its protein is CASSQTKLAGLYNEQFF.

CDR3 protein: CASSEVGSNYGYTF. CDR3 coding DNA: TGTGCCAGCAGTGAAGTCGGTTCTAACTATGGCTACACCTTC. The genes are TRBV2 and TRBJ1-2, with D unresolved. The germline V gene has CDR1 SNHLY and CDR2 FYNNEI. The ends were cut back, 1 base at V and 0 bases at J, with 6 bases in the middle. The CDR3 consists of 14 residues.

The chain couples TRBV12-3 or TRBV12-4 to TRBJ2-5, with D possibly being TRBD1 (6 bases). CDR3 length: 13 residues. V was pared by 5 bases and J by 2 bases, with 9 bases between. Here the CDR3 DNA reads TGTGCCAGCAGTCCCAGGGGACAAGAGACCCAGTACTTC. Translation: CASSPRGQETQYF.

This rearrangement joins TRBV7-9 to TRBJ2-7; D ambiguous. Deletions cut 2 bases from V and 2 bases from J, with 7 bases between. CDR1 and CDR2 (germline): SEHNR, FQNEAQ (reference sequence). The CDR3 loop spans 13 amino acids. Written as DNA, the CDR3 is TGTGCCAGCAGCTTACAGGAGACCTACGAGCAGTACTTC. Its protein is CASSLQETYEQYF. Filled out from reference TRBV7-9 and TRBJ2-7, the complete variable domain reads DTGVSQNPRHKITKRGQNVTFRCDPISEHNRLYWYRQTLGQGPEFLTYFQNEAQLEKSRLLSDRFSAERPKGSFSTLEIQRTEQGDSAMYLCASSLQETYEQYFGPGTRLTVT.

The chain links TRBV10-1 to TRBJ2-2; D is unresolved. V lost 4 bases, J lost 9 bases, and 6 bases lay in between. The CDR3 loop spans 11 amino acids. Germline-derived CDR1 and CDR2 are WNHNN and SYGVQD (reference sequence). The CDR3 is CASSVERELFF. The CDR3 bases are TGCGCCAGCAGTGTGGAACGGGAGCTGTTTTTT.